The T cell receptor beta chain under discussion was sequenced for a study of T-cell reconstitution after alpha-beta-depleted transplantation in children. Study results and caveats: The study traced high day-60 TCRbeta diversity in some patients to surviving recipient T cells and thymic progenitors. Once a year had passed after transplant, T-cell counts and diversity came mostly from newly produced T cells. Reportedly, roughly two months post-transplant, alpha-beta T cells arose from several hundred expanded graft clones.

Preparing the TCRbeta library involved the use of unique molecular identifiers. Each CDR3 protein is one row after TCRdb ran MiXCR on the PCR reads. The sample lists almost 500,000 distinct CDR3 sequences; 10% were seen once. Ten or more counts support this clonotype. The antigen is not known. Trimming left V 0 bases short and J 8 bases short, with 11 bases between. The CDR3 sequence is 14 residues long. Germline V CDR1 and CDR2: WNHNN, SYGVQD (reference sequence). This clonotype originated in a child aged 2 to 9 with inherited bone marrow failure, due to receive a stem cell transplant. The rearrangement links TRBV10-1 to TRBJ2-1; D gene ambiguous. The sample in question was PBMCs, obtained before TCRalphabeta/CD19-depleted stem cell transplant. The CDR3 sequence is CASSESSRFDEQFF. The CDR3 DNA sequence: TGCGCCAGCAGTGAGTCTAGCAGGTTCGATGAGCAGTTCTTC.